The rows below give T cell receptor beta chains drawn from one sample of a study of shared clonotypes between healthy human individuals. The protocol was immunoSEQ multiplex PCR, while the TCRdb copy is restricted to in-frame clones and leaves out a portion. In the table there are about 2.1 million clones, just over 90% of which are singletons. The sample comprised naive CD8+ T cells from PBMCs. Receptors originate from a man aged 18 to 35 in good health. Some clones in this sample may be carry-over from other donors' samples. Each CDR3 is given with its conserved first and last residue. The order of the fields is V gene, D gene, J gene, clone size, CDR3 DNA, CDR3 protein. D genes are given only for firm matches. Some rows mark clone size as missing; the rest say once, few, many or name a class of expanded clone.

TRBV5-4	-	TRBJ1-1	-	TGTGCCAGCTCCATTGGGGTGACGGAAGCTTTCTTT	CASSIGVTEAFF
TRBV5-4	TRBD2	TRBJ2-7	-	TGTGCCAGCAGCATCTTAGCGGGGGGCGGCGAGCAGTACTTC	CASSILAGGGEQYF
TRBV2	-	TRBJ1-4	-	TGTGCCAGCAGCCCTTTAGGGGCTTGGACGGAGAATGAAAAACTGTTTTTT	CASSPLGAWTENEKLFF
TRBV14	TRBD2	TRBJ2-2	-	TGTGCCAGCAGCCAAGATAGGCCTAGCGGGAGTAGGTTCCCACCCGGGGAGCTGTTTTTT	CASSQDRPSGSRFPPGELFF
TRBV5-6	TRBD2	TRBJ2-1	-	TGTGCCAGCAGCTTCTGGACTAGCGGGAAGAATGAGCAGTTCTTC	CASSFWTSGKNEQFF
TRBV5-1	-	TRBJ1-1	-	TGCGCCACCTTTACAGGGAACACTGAAGCTTTCTTT	CATFTGNTEAFF
TRBV14	-	TRBJ2-2	-	TGTGCCAGCAGCCACTATGGGAGGGAGCTGTTTTTT	CASSHYGRELFF
TRBV29-1	TRBD1	TRBJ2-5	-	TGCAGCGTTGTCGGGGCACGGGACAGGGTAGGAGAGACCCAGTACTTC	CSVVGARDRVGETQYF
TRBV2	-	TRBJ1-2	-	TGTGCCACCACAGGGATGGCAGGGCCCGGCTACACCTTC	CATTGMAGPGYTF
TRBV9	-	TRBJ2-7	-	TGTGCCAGCAGCACCGAGGGGACGGTAAGCTCCTACGAGCAGTACTTC	CASSTEGTVSSYEQYF
TRBV27	-	TRBJ1-1	-	TGTGCCAGCAGTCCTGTGGACAACCCGCTAGGTATCGCTGAAGCTTTCTTT	CASSPVDNPLGIAEAFF
TRBV28	-	TRBJ1-4	-	TGTGCCAGCAGTTTGGTCCGAGCGCAGGGTGAAAAACTGTTTTTT	CASSLVRAQGEKLFF
TRBV18	TRBD2	TRBJ2-7	-	TGTGCCAGCTCACCAGCCCTAGCGGAAACTTTCTACGAGCAGTACTTC	CASSPALAETFYEQYF
TRBV15	-	TRBJ2-1	-	TGTGCCACCAGCGAGATTAGGGGCGGCCCAGGGCCCTACAATGAGCAGTTCTTC	CATSEIRGGPGPYNEQFF
TRBV10-3	-	TRBJ2-1	-	TGTGCCATCAGGGAGGGACCGTACAATGAGCAGTTCTTC	CAIREGPYNEQFF
TRBV7-9	TRBD2	TRBJ2-1	-	TGTGCCAGCAGCCCTCGGGGAGGGTCCTACAATGAGCAGTTCTTC	CASSPRGGSYNEQFF
TRBV27	-	TRBJ2-7	-	TGTGCCAGCAGTCCTACCGGGACACTTTCCTACGAGCAGTACTTC	CASSPTGTLSYEQYF
TRBV6-5	-	TRBJ2-2	-	TGTGCCAGCAGTTACTTCTACACCGGGGAGCTGTTTTTT	CASSYFYTGELFF
TRBV4-2	-	TRBJ2-7	-	TGTGCCAGCAGCCAAGGGGGAGGGGGAAGGTACGAGCAGTACTTC	CASSQGGGGRYEQYF
TRBV4-1	-	TRBJ1-1	-	TGCGCCAGCAGCCAAGAGGGGGGGGTCCTTTACACTGAAGCTTTCTTT	CASSQEGGVLYTEAFF
TRBV2	-	TRBJ2-1	-	TGTGCCAGCAGTGAAATTGCTGGCTTCAATGAGCAGTTCTTC	CASSEIAGFNEQFF
TRBV19	-	TRBJ1-1	-	TGTGCCACCAAAGGTCCGGGGGCGGGGGGCACTGAAGCTTTCTTT	CATKGPGAGGTEAFF
TRBV28	-	TRBJ1-1	-	TGTGCCAGCAGTTTTGGGGCCCAGAACACTGAAGCTTTCTTT	CASSFGAQNTEAFF
TRBV2	-	TRBJ1-3	-	TGTGCCAGCAGTCAGGGTTGGATAGGGGAAAACACCATATATTTT	CASSQGWIGENTIYF
TRBV7-8	-	TRBJ2-3	-	TGTGCCAGCAGCTTAGACGGAGGAGATACGCAGTATTTT	CASSLDGGDTQYF
TRBV30	TRBD1	TRBJ2-5	-	TGTGCCTTTCGAGGGACAGGGGGAAGAGAGACCCAGTACTTC	CAFRGTGGRETQYF
TRBV4-3	TRBD1	TRBJ1-1	-	TGCGCCAGCAGCCAAGGAAGGACAGGGGCTTACACAGCTTTCTTT	CASSQGRTGAYTAFF
TRBV6-1	-	TRBJ1-4	once	TGTGCCAGCAGTGACGGTGTGGGGGGCCTAAAGGAAAAACTGTTTTTT	CASSDGVGGLKEKLFF
TRBV28	-	TRBJ2-1	-	TGTGCCAGCAGGGATCGGGACTTCTACAATGAGCAGTTCTTC	CASRDRDFYNEQFF